One T cell receptor (beta chain) is described in this entry. Antigen: not known. TCRdb keeps only in-frame clones here, not all; method: immunoSEQ multiplex PCR. The sample lists around 180,000 clones, around four fifths occurring once. The record originates from a study of cytomegalovirus exposure and HLA in healthy donors. Whole-study context: According to later analysis, the same platform produced the roughly 110 validation and under 750 first-cohort repertoires. The study, taken as a whole, reports: First-cohort TCR clusters tended to co-occur in the 90 to 150 validation repertoires, a later analysis found. The study flagged roughly 160 TCR beta chains as cytomegalovirus-associated.

Germline lookup yields CDR1 SQVTM and CDR2 ANQGSEA. The CDR3 length is 14 residues. J gave up 5 bases and V 7 bases, and 8 bases lay outside the gene matches. Separate from the roughly 700-subject first cohort, the 120-subject validation cohort was the one that the donors belonged to. Sequencing was performed on PBMCs. The TCR originated in a man in his late teens or twenties in good health and CMV-seropositive. This chain joins TRBV29-1 and TRBJ2-5; 12 bases line up with TRBD2. The CDR3 is CSESSGRAGETQYF. The CDR3 coding sequence is TGCAGCGAATCTAGCGGGAGGGCCGGTGAGACCCAGTACTTC.